The rows below give T cell receptor beta chains drawn from one sample of a study of cytomegalovirus exposure and HLA in healthy donors. The data were produced by immunoSEQ multiplex PCR, yet TCRdb's version contains in-frame clones alone and is incomplete. The sample lists about 130,000 clones; around four fifths were seen once. The specimen sequenced was PBMCs. The origin of the receptors is a woman in her thirties or forties in good health and CMV-seropositive. The CDR3 runs from the conserved cysteine through the conserved F or W.

CASSGRVDTDTQYF,TRBV5-4
CASSPPSGFDYGYTF,TRBV18
CSSSLRLTNEQFF,TRBV7-9
CASSAAGPETQYF,TRBV7-9
CASRGGPTVYGYTF,TRBV28
CAWSPRQGNTEAFF,TRBV30
CASSGGTGRYF,TRBV25-1
CASSIGDLRGYTF,TRBV5-1
CAIRGTGELFF,TRBV28
CASSEPSGASYEQYF,TRBV28
CAWSVQGGGNQPQHF,TRBV30
CASSESGRLAERNEETQYF,TRBV10-1
CASSPTTGGGGNEQFF,TRBV11-3
CASSSGTSEYSYEQYF,TRBV5-1
CASSLRDRGEQYF,TRBV5-1
CASSLVADRATDTQYF,TRBV11-2
CASSLFGGLEAKNIQYF,TRBV28
CASSLERYGYTF,TRBV7-9
CASSQDRFQAANTEAFF,TRBV4-2
CASSPGQTYEQYF,TRBV5-4
CASSVGQGSYNEQFF,TRBV5-1
CASSFASGKGETQYF,TRBV27
CASGDLSAGVASYEQYF,TRBV5-4
CASSLDPAGTGELFF,TRBV5-1
CASSARLVPGELFF,TRBV9
CATSRGPGNIGETQYF,TRBV15
CASALAGGRETQYF,TRBV9
CASSSGLAGGEQYF,TRBV7-3
CASSTGQGSYGYTF,TRBV11-2
CASGAPGRENTGELFF,TRBV5-1
CASSLRDRVQAFF,TRBV7-2
CAWSFMGTPNEKLFF,TRBV30
CASSDGGYTF,TRBV2
CASSSTGTSGSLGNEQFF,TRBV7-3
CASSREGAGNTEAFF,TRBV2
CAISESGGTNTGELFF,TRBV10-3
CASSQGLAGGVEQFF,TRBV14
CASSRQETQYF,TRBV25-1
CASSYEVPYGYTF,TRBV7-9
CASSPAGTSYEQYF,TRBV4-2
CSSSFTSDDYGYTF,TRBV7-9
CASSLYGQGGTEAFF,TRBV11-3
CASSYSIRQGNEKLFF,TRBV6-6
CASSLDRGETQYF,TRBV7-9
CASSTPGQGAYEQYF,TRBV2
CASSPTGRTYNEQFF,TRBV5-1
CASSLKGQGVHYGYTF,TRBV11-2
CATSDRTTNYGYTF,TRBV15
CASSLVVVETQYF,TRBV7-6
CATSVTGNQPQHF,TRBV15
CASTGQATDTQYF,TRBV19
CSVEGGQRTDTQYF,TRBV29-1
CASSYAGTIQETQYF,TRBV6-5